This T cell receptor (beta chain) was found in a study of blood T cell repertoires in COVID-19. In the study overall: Acute and convalescent COVID-19 specimens originated in the United States, Italy and Spain. Sources were T cells, B-cell-depleted T cells, or PBMCs; the material itself was cDNA or gDNA.

Original methodology: Amplifying reference gene primers gave estimates of nucleated cell counts. Data came from immunoSEQ multiplex PCR; TCRdb stores just in-frame clones and leaves some out. V, J and clone size are those of that table, while D and trimming were read from the DNA. The repertoire includes under 200,000 clones, about 81% of them detected once, and approximately 15% sits in the top ten. This CDR3 comprises 16 residues. V was trimmed by 0 bases and J by 6 bases, leaving 17 bases between them. Germline-derived CDR1 and CDR2 are MGHRA and YSYEKL. This TCR was sampled from a man aged 25 to 40 with active or convalescent COVID-19. This sequence joins TRBV4-1 and TRBJ2-5; D may be TRBD2 (6 bases). Sequenced sample: peripheral blood. CDR3 in amino acids: CASSQDRGGGSKTQYF. The CDR3 nucleotides are TGCGCCAGCAGCCAAGATCGAGGTGGGGGGTCCAAGACCCAGTACTTC.